The 14 T cell receptor beta chains below come from one sample, sequenced in a study of CD8 T cells in ankylosing spondylitis. MiXCR was run by TCRdb on the 5' RACE reads, yielding one entry per CDR3 protein. The sample has roughly 230,000 distinct CDR3 sequences, over 15% seen once. The sequencing input was blood, either unsorted or a sorted T cell fraction (not recorded which). The receptors here all came from a male donor with ankylosing spondylitis or in good health (not recorded which).

V gene TRBV3-1 combines with J gene TRBJ2-2; D might be TRBD1 (6 bases). The germline gives CDR1 LGHDT, CDR2 YNNKEL (reference sequence). The V end was cut by 4 bases, the J end by 6 bases, with 18 bases between. The CDR3 covers 16 residues. CDR3 residues: CASSRRQGITSGELFF. The CDR3 DNA reads as TGTGCCAGCAGCCGACGGCAGGGGATCACTTCCGGGGAGCTGTTTTTT.

This clonotype was recorded a few times. The genes are TRBV5-1 and TRBJ2-7; no reliable D call. Trimming took 0 bases from V and 5 from J, leaving 12 bases between them. The CDR3 spans 14 residues. Per the germline V gene, CDR1 is SGHRS and CDR2 is YFSETQ. This chain's CDR3 is CASSLGMGSDEQYF. CDR3 DNA sequence: TGCGCCAGCAGCTTGGGTATGGGTTCCGACGAGCAGTACTTC.

The genes are TRBV11-2 and TRBJ2-7; TRBD1 matches 11 bases. Germline values: CDR1 SGHAT, CDR2 FQNNGV. Trimming cost V 1 base and J 7 bases; bases outside gene matches: 3. This CDR3 is 14 amino acids long. The DNA for the CDR3 is TGTGCCAGCAGCTTAGTTGGGACAGGGGGGGAGCAGTACTTC. Translated: CASSLVGTGGEQYF. Drawing the rest from reference TRBV11-2 and TRBJ2-7, the complete variable domain is EAGVAQSPRYKIIEKRQSVAFWCNPISGHATLYWYQQILGQGPKLLIQFQNNGVVDDSQLPKDRFSAERLKGVDSTLKIQPAKLEDSAVYLCASSLVGTGGEQYFGPGTRLTVT.

This clonotype has only a few counts. V is TRBV18 and J is TRBJ2-1, with 9 bases fitting TRBD2. The V gene's germline CDR1 is KGHSH and CDR2 LQKENI. The CDR3 contains 16 residues. Losses at the gene ends were 2 bases for V and 4 bases for J; bases not matched to a gene: 6. CDR3 sequence reads: CASSPSSGDIYNEQFF. The CDR3 DNA sequence: TGTGCCAGCTCACCATCTAGCGGGGATATTTACAATGAGCAGTTCTTC.

The chain is built from TRBV4-1 and TRBJ2-7, with unresolved D. Germline V lookup: CDR1 MGHRA, CDR2 YSYEKL. V lost 0 bases and J lost 7, with 13 bases in between. The CDR3 runs 14 residues. CDR3 DNA: TGCGCCAGCAGCCAAGATGGGTATGCGGAAGAGCAGTACTTC. Translating it yields CASSQDGYAEEQYF.

This clonotype was picked up many times. The CDR3 spells CAISSGQGGYEQYF. The CDR3 DNA reads as TGTGCCATCAGTTCCGGACAGGGCGGCTACGAGCAGTACTTC. The V and J genes are TRBV10-3 and TRBJ2-7; TRBD1 matches 8 bases. The CDR3 sequence is 14 residues long. Germline V lookup: CDR1 ENHRY, CDR2 SYGVKD. V dropped 5 bases and J dropped 3; count of bases not matched to a gene: 6.

This clonotype was counted a few times. This rearrangement joins TRBV14 to TRBJ2-1; tentatively, D is TRBD2 (7 bases). The CDR3 runs 17 residues. Germline CDR1 reads SGHDN; CDR2 reads FVKESK. V was trimmed by 4 bases and J by 2 bases, leaving 18 bases between them. The CDR3 region has the DNA TGTGCCAGCAGCCCCCTTTGGTCGGGGGGCCCCTACAATGAGCAGTTCTTC. Translating gives CASSPLWSGGPYNEQFF.

There are a few counts of this clonotype. The V call is TRBV20-1, the J call TRBJ2-7; D is ambiguous. The germline CDR1 and CDR2 sequences are DFQATT and SNEGSKA (reference sequence). The CDR3 length is 15 residues. Trimming removed 0 bases at V and 3 bases at J, with 15 bases between. CDR3 in amino acids: CSARDLQRSNYEQYF. In DNA form, the CDR3 reads TGCAGTGCTAGAGATCTACAGCGAAGCAACTACGAGCAGTACTTC.

This clonotype was counted only a few times. This sequence joins TRBV29-1 and TRBJ1-2; possible D gene TRBD1, 6 bases. V lost 7 bases to trimming and J lost 3 bases, with 12 bases between them. The CDR3 is 12 amino acids. CDR1 is SQVTM and CDR2 is ANQGSEA in the germline V gene. CDR3 region: CSAQGIHYGYTF. The CDR3 nucleotides read TGCAGCGCGCAGGGGATACACTATGGCTACACCTTC. Combining the CDR3 with reference TRBV29-1 and TRBJ1-2 gives the whole variable domain SAVISQKPSRDICQRGTSLTIQCQVDSQVTMMFWYRQQPGQSLTLIATANQGSEATYESGFVIDKFPISRPNLTFSTLTVSNMSPEDSSIYLCSAQGIHYGYTFGSGTRLTVV.

The chain combines TRBV5-1 with TRBJ2-7, with 7 bases matching TRBD1. CDR3 length: 15 amino acids. The germline V gene has CDR1 SGHRS and CDR2 YFSETQ. The junction had 8 bases not matched to a gene; V was cut back by 2 bases and J by 3 bases. The CDR3 reads CASSFPGQPNYEQYF. CDR3 nucleotide sequence: TGCGCCAGCAGCTTCCCGGGACAGCCGAACTACGAGCAGTACTTC.

The CDR3 coding sequence is TGTGCCAGCACCCCTCTAGCGGGAGGTAATAATGAGCAGTTCTTC. It yields the protein CASTPLAGGNNEQFF. The chain carries TRBV19 and TRBJ2-1, with TRBD2 matching 11 bases. This CDR3 comprises 15 residues. V lost 9 bases to trimming and J lost 7 bases; unmatched junction nucleotides: 11. CDR1 is LNHDA, CDR2 SQIVND, per germline (reference sequence).

V gene TRBV29-1 combines with J gene TRBJ2-1, with 9 nucleotides matching TRBD2. The CDR3 consists of 12 residues. J lost 10 bases, V lost 2 bases, and 3 bases had no gene match. Germline V gene data show CDR1 as SQVTM and CDR2 as ANQGSEA. The DNA for the CDR3 is TGCAGCGTTGAACTAGCGGGATCCGAGCAGTTCTTC. This codes for CSVELAGSEQFF.

The chain employs TRBV12-3 or TRBV12-4 and TRBJ1-5; D not certain. V gave up 3 bases and J gave up 7 bases, with 13 bases separating them. This CDR3 is 14 amino acids long. CDR3: CASSFFSGGQPQHF. The CDR3 region has the DNA TGTGCCAGCAGTTTTTTCTCGGGAGGGCAGCCCCAGCATTTT.

This chain links TRBV13 with TRBJ2-7, with TRBD2 as a possible D gene (5 bases). The CDR3 sequence is 15 residues long. With 6 bases removed from V and 6 bases from J, the gap between germline ends came to 21 bases. Germline V gene sequence: CDR1 PRHDT, CDR2 FYEKMQ (reference sequence). The CDR3 nucleotides read TGTGCCAGCAGAGAGACCGGACCCGCGGGCCCCGAGCAGTACTTC. Protein: CASRETGPAGPEQYF.